This T cell receptor beta chain comes out of a study of early T cells in non-severe SARS-CoV-2 infection. Trimming left V 6 bases short and J 8 bases short, with 13 bases between. Germline CDR1 reads SGHAT; CDR2 reads FQNNGV. The CDR3 loop spans 12 amino acids. TCRdb re-analysed the 5' RACE reads in MiXCR, keeping a single row per CDR3 protein. The sample has more than 45,000 distinct CDR3 sequences; 6% to 8% are singletons. This receptor was identified in an adult who was a healthcare worker with PCR-confirmed SARS-CoV-2 infection or an uninfected control (not recorded which). The specimen was whole blood, collected at baseline. The J gene is TRBJ1-1, the V gene TRBV11-2, with D possibly being TRBD1 (6 bases). In DNA form, the CDR3 reads TGTGCCAGCAGACACGACAGGCCCGAAGCTTTCTTT. It is translated as CASRHDRPEAFF.